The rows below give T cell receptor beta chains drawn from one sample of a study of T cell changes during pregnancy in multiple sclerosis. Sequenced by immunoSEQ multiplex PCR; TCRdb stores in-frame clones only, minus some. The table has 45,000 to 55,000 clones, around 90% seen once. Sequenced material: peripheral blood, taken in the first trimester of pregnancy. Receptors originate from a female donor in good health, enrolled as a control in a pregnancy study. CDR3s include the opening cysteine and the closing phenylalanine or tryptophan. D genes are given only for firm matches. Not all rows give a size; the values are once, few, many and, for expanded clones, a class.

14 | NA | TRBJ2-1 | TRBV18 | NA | TGTGCCAGCTCAAACCCCCCTAGTCACAATGAGCAGTTCTTC | CASSNPPSHNEQFF
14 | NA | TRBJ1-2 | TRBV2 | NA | TGTGCCAGCGTCGAAACAAGAAATAACTATGGCTACACCTTC | CASVETRNNYGYTF
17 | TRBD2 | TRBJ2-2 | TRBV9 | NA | TGTGCCAGCAGCGTAGCCCTAGCGGGGATTGGTGGCGGGGAGCTGTTTTTT | CASSVALAGIGGGELFF
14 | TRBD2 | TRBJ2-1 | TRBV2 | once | TGTGCCAGCAGGGCTAGCGGGGGGGCGTATGAGCAGTTCTTC | CASRASGGAYEQFF
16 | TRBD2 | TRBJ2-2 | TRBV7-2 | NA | TGTGCCAGCAGCGGGACTAGCGGGGGCGGCACCGGGGAGCTGTTTTTT | CASSGTSGGGTGELFF
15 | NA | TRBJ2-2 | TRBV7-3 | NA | TGTGCCAGCAGCTTAAACAGACCGAACACCGGGGAGCTGTTTTTT | CASSLNRPNTGELFF
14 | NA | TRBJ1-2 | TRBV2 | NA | TGTGCCAGCACCCAGGGGTATTTTAACTATGGCTACACCTTC | CASTQGYFNYGYTF
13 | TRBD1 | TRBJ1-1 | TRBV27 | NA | TGTGCCAGCAGTATGAACAGGGGAACTGAAGCTTTCTTT | CASSMNRGTEAFF
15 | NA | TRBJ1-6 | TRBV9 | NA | TGTGCCAGCAGCGTAACTCCCGACAGCAATTCACCCCTCCACTTT | CASSVTPDSNSPLHF
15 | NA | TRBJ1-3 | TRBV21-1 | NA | TGTGCCGGGGGGGAGAAAGAGGGAATTAAAGTCACCATATATTTT | CAGGEKEGIKVTIYF
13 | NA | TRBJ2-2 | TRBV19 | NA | TGTGCCAGTAGTAAGGGGTACACCGGGGAGCTGTTTTTT | CASSKGYTGELFF
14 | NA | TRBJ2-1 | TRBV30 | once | TGTGCCTGGAGCCCCAATAGCAGGGACAATGAGCAGTTCTTC | CAWSPNSRDNEQFF
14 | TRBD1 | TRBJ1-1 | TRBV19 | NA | TGTGCCAGTAGTATAGAAACACGGACAGGGAGTGTTTTCTTT | CASSIETRTGSVFF
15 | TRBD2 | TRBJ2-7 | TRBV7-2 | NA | TGTGCCAGCAGCTTGACTAGCGGGGTAGGGTACGAGCAGTACTTC | CASSLTSGVGYEQYF
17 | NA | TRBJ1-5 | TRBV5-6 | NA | TGTGCCAGCAGCTCCCTCCGGGGGGGAAAAGGTAATCAGCCCCAGCATTTT | CASSSLRGGKGNQPQHF
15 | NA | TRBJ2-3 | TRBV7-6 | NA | TGTGCCAGCAGCTCCTATGGTCCCAGCACAGATACGCAGTATTTT | CASSSYGPSTDTQYF
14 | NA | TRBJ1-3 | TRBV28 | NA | TGTGCCAGCAGTAGCGGGCTCACTGGAAACACCATATATTTT | CASSSGLTGNTIYF
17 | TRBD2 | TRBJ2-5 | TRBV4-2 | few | TGTGCCAGCAGCCAAACTGGGGGGGGAGCGTACCAAGAGACCCAGTACTTC | CASSQTGGGAYQETQYF
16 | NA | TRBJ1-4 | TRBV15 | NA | TGTGCCACCAGCAGAGAAGCACAGGCCTTAGGGGAAAAACTGTTTTTT | CATSREAQALGEKLFF
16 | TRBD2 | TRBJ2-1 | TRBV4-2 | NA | TGTGCCAGCAGCCAGGGGACTAGCGGCAACTACAATGAGCAGTTCTTC | CASSQGTSGNYNEQFF
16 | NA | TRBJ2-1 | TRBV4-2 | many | TGTGCCAGCAGCCAAGGTCACGGGGAAGGGGGCAATGAGCAGTTCTTC | CASSQGHGEGGNEQFF
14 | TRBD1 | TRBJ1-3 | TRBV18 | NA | TGTGCCAGCTCACCTGGACAGGGGGGAAACACCATATATTTT | CASSPGQGGNTIYF
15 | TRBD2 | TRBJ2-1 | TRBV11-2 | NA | TGTGCCAGCAGCTTAAGCGGGGGGGGACGCGGTGAGCAGTTCTTC | CASSLSGGGRGEQFF
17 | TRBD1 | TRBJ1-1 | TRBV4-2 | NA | TGTGCCAGCAGCCAAGAGGGACAGGGTCCGATGAACACTGAAGCTTTCTTT | CASSQEGQGPMNTEAFF
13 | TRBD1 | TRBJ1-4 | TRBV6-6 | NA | TGTGCCAGCAGTTACGTGAGACAGGGAGGACTGTTTTTT | CASSYVRQGGLFF
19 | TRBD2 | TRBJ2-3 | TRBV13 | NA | TGTGCCAGCAGCTTAGGCCCGGGACTAGCGGACCCTAGCACAGATACGCAGTATTTT | CASSLGPGLADPSTDTQYF
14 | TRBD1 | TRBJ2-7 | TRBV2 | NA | TGTGCCAGCAGTTTAAGGACAGGGCCCTACGAGCAGTACTTC | CASSLRTGPYEQYF
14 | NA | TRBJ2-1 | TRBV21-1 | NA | TGTGCCAGCAAGGGACAGGGAGCCCGAGGGGAGCAGTTCTTC | CASKGQGARGEQFF
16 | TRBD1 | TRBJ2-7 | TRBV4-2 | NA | TGTGCCAGCAGCCAACTCGGACAGGGGGCTAGAAACGAGCAGTACTTC | CASSQLGQGARNEQYF
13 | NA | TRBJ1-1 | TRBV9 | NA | TGTGCCAGCAGCGGACAGCCGAACACTGAAGCTTTCTTT | CASSGQPNTEAFF
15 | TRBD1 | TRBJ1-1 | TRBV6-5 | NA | TGTGCCAGCAGCAACACCGGGACAGAGAGCACTGAAGCTTTCTTT | CASSNTGTESTEAFF
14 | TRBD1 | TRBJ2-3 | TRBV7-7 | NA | TGTGCTAGCAGCTTAGGGGGCTACACAGATACGCAGTATTTT | CASSLGGYTDTQYF
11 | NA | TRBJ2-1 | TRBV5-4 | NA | TGTGCCAGCAGCTTCAATAATGAGCAGTTCTTC | CASSFNNEQFF
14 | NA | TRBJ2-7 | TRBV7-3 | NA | TGTGCCAGCAGCTTTCTTCCGGGATTCGGCGAGCAGTACTTC | CASSFLPGFGEQYF
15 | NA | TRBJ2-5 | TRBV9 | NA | TGTGCCAGCAGCGTAGGACTATCGGGGGAAGAGACCCAGTACTTC | CASSVGLSGEETQYF
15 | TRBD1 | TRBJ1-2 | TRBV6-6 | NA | TGTGCCAGCAGTTACCCTTCGGACAGGGGCAGCGGCTACACCTTC | CASSYPSDRGSGYTF
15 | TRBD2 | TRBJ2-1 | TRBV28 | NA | TGTGCCATTTCGGGACTAGCGGCAACCTACAATGAGCAGTTCTTC | CAISGLAATYNEQFF
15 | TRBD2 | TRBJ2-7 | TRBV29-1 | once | TGCAGCGTTGGGGCAGCGGGGACGAGCTATTACGAGCAGTACTTC | CSVGAAGTSYYEQYF
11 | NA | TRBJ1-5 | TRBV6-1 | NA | TGTGCCAGCGGCGGGCGGCAGCCCCAGCATTTT | CASGGRQPQHF
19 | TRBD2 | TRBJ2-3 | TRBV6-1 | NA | TGTGCCAGCAGTGAGAATCCGGGACTAGCGGGGGGCTTCACAGATACGCAGTATTTT | CASSENPGLAGGFTDTQYF
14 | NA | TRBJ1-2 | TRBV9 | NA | TGTGCCAGCAGCGAGGCCCCGGGGAGCTATGGCTACACCTTC | CASSEAPGSYGYTF
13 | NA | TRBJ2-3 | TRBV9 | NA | TGTGCCAGCAGCGTACTAACAGGAGATACGCAGTATTTT | CASSVLTGDTQYF
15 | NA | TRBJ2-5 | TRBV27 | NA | TGTGCCAGCAGTTTCTGGGGCATAAATGGGGAGACCCAGTACTTC | CASSFWGINGETQYF
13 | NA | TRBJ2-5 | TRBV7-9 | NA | TGTGCCAGCAGCAGACTGGGGCCCGAGACCCAGTACTTC | CASSRLGPETQYF
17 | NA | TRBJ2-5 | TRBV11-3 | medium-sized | TGTGCCAGCAGCTTAGGACTAGTAGGTTCGAATGACGAGACCCAGTACTTC | CASSLGLVGSNDETQYF
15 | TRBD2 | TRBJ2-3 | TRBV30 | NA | TGTGCCTGGAGTGTAAGCGGGGGCTGGACAGATACGCAGTATTTT | CAWSVSGGWTDTQYF
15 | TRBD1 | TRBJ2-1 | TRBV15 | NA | TGTGCCACCAGCGGAGCAGCAGGGGGCTACAATGAGCAGTTCTTC | CATSGAAGGYNEQFF
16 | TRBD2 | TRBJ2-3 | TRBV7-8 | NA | TGTGCCAGCAGCGCCGTCAGTGGGAGGGTGGCTATAACGCAGTATTTT | CASSAVSGRVAITQYF
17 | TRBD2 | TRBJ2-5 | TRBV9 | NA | TGTGCCAGCAGCCTGGGGGGACTAGCGGGATTAACGGAGACCCAGTACTTC | CASSLGGLAGLTETQYF
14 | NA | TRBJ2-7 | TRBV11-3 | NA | TGTGCCAGCAGCCTACAGGGGGAGGGCTACGAGCAGTACTTC | CASSLQGEGYEQYF
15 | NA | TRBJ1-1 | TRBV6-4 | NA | TGTGCCAGCAGTGTGAGCGGGGGAGGGAACACTGAAGCTTTCTTT | CASSVSGGGNTEAFF
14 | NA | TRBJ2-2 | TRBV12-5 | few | TGTGCTAGTGGTTCCTCTAGAAACACCGGGGAGCTGTTTTTT | CASGSSRNTGELFF